These T cell receptor beta chains were read from a single sample in a study of T cells in narcolepsy. Assay: immunoSEQ multiplex PCR; the TCRdb copy retains only in-frame clones and omits some. The profile shows approximately 32,000 clones, 87% of them singletons. The sequenced sample consisted of CD45RA- memory CD4+ T cells from PBMCs. These receptors were collected from a human donor with narcolepsy. The CDR3 runs from the conserved cysteine through the conserved F or W. D genes are given only for firm matches. Only some rows state a clone size, as once, few, many or a class for expanded clones.

DNA: TGTGCCAGCAGCTTGCCAGGACGGAACACTGAAGCTTTCTTT; CDR3: CASSLPGRNTEAFF; D: -; size: -; V: TRBV5-6; J: TRBJ1-1
DNA: TGTGCCATCAGTATTACTAGCGGGGGGGATACGCAGTATTTT; CDR3: CAISITSGGDTQYF; D: TRBD2; size: -; V: TRBV10-3; J: TRBJ2-3
DNA: TGTGCCAGCAGCCCAACAGGAGATTCACCCCTCCACTTT; CDR3: CASSPTGDSPLHF; D: -; size: -; V: TRBV5-4; J: TRBJ1-6
DNA: TGTGCCAGCAGCCAATACAGATCAACTAATGAAAAACTGTTTTTT; CDR3: CASSQYRSTNEKLFF; D: -; size: -; V: TRBV4-2; J: TRBJ1-4
DNA: TGTGCCAGCAGTTCGGGACAGGGGAGCTATGGCTACACCTTC; CDR3: CASSSGQGSYGYTF; D: TRBD1; size: -; V: TRBV7-9; J: TRBJ1-2
DNA: TGTGCCAGCAGCTTAAGGCGCGATGGGACTGAAGCTTTCTTT; CDR3: CASSLRRDGTEAFF; D: -; size: -; V: TRBV7-3; J: TRBJ1-1
DNA: TGCGCCAGCAGCTTGATGGGGGGTCACCAAGAGACCCAGTACTTC; CDR3: CASSLMGGHQETQYF; D: -; size: -; V: TRBV5-1; J: TRBJ2-5
DNA: TGTGCCACCAGCAGAGCGGGTCAGCCCCAGCATTTT; CDR3: CATSRAGQPQHF; D: -; size: -; V: TRBV15; J: TRBJ1-5
DNA: TGTGCCACCCCGCGGGGGACTAGCGGGAGAAATGAGCAGTTCTTC; CDR3: CATPRGTSGRNEQFF; D: -; size: -; V: TRBV21-1; J: TRBJ2-1
DNA: TGTGCCAGCAGCTTGCTGCCGGGGGGTACGAACACTGAAGCTTTCTTT; CDR3: CASSLLPGGTNTEAFF; D: -; size: -; V: TRBV7-2; J: TRBJ1-1
DNA: TGTGCCAGCAGCTGGGGGGTTGAGACCCAGTACTTC; CDR3: CASSWGVETQYF; D: -; size: -; V: TRBV5-6; J: TRBJ2-5
DNA: TGTGCCAGCAGTGATGGAACAGTGCACAATCAGCCCCAGCATTTT; CDR3: CASSDGTVHNQPQHF; D: -; size: -; V: TRBV6-1; J: TRBJ1-5
DNA: TGTGCCAGCAGTGTGACCCGGGGAGCTGAAGCTTTCTTT; CDR3: CASSVTRGAEAFF; D: -; size: -; V: TRBV27; J: TRBJ1-1
DNA: TGTGCCAGCTCAGGGCCCTATGAAGCTTTCTTT; CDR3: CASSGPYEAFF; D: -; size: -; V: TRBV18; J: TRBJ1-1
DNA: TGTGCCAGCAGAGGTCGGGGCGGGGGGGCCGAAGCAGATACGCAGTATTTT; CDR3: CASRGRGGGAEADTQYF; D: TRBD2; size: -; V: TRBV4-2; J: TRBJ2-3
DNA: TGTGCCAGTAGGGTCTCACTTACGAATTCACCCCTCCACTTT; CDR3: CASRVSLTNSPLHF; D: -; size: -; V: TRBV28; J: TRBJ1-6
DNA: TGTGCCAGCAGTGATACAAGGGGGGGGAACAATGAGCAGTTCTTC; CDR3: CASSDTRGGNNEQFF; D: -; size: -; V: TRBV6-1; J: TRBJ2-1
DNA: TGTGCCAGCAGTTTAGGGGGGACAGGGAATCAGCCCCAGCATTTT; CDR3: CASSLGGTGNQPQHF; D: TRBD1; size: -; V: TRBV28; J: TRBJ1-5
DNA: TGTGCCAGCAGTTTACTAGCAGCCTCCCCCACAGATACGCAGTATTTT; CDR3: CASSLLAASPTDTQYF; D: -; size: few; V: TRBV28; J: TRBJ2-3
DNA: TGTGCCAGCAGCAAACCGTTACAGGGTGGCTACACCTTC; CDR3: CASSKPLQGGYTF; D: -; size: -; V: TRBV21-1; J: TRBJ1-2
DNA: TGTGCCAGTAGTATAGATCTTCCTGCTCCGGGACTAGCGGGAACTGGGGCCAACGTCCTGACTTTC; CDR3: CASSIDLPAPGLAGTGANVLTF; D: TRBD2; size: -; V: TRBV19; J: TRBJ2-6
DNA: TGTGCCAGCAGCTTAGTGAGGGGACCTCAAGAGACCCAGTACTTC; CDR3: CASSLVRGPQETQYF; D: -; size: -; V: TRBV11-2; J: TRBJ2-5
DNA: TGTGCCAGCAGCTTAGAGGGGGTAAGGGAGACCCAGTACTTC; CDR3: CASSLEGVRETQYF; D: -; size: -; V: TRBV7-9; J: TRBJ2-5
DNA: TGTGCCAGCAGCTCTGACAGGGGGCGGCGCGGCTACACCTTC; CDR3: CASSSDRGRRGYTF; D: TRBD1; size: -; V: TRBV7-2; J: TRBJ1-2
DNA: TGTGCCAGCAGCGGACAGGGCGGTAGCAACACCATATATTTT; CDR3: CASSGQGGSNTIYF; D: TRBD1; size: few; V: TRBV6-6; J: TRBJ1-3
DNA: TGTGCCAGCAGCCACGGGGGAGGCTACGAGCAGTACTTC; CDR3: CASSHGGGYEQYF; D: -; size: -; V: TRBV6-5; J: TRBJ2-7
DNA: TGTGCCAGCAGCCTTAGTCGACTAGCGGGGGTATACAATGAGCAGTTCTTC; CDR3: CASSLSRLAGVYNEQFF; D: TRBD2; size: -; V: TRBV7-2; J: TRBJ2-1
DNA: TGTGCCAGCAGCTTCTCCGGGACTTCTAACTATGGCTACACCTTC; CDR3: CASSFSGTSNYGYTF; D: -; size: -; V: TRBV5-4; J: TRBJ1-2
DNA: TGCAGCGTTCCAGGACAGCTTAACTATGGCTACACCTTC; CDR3: CSVPGQLNYGYTF; D: -; size: few; V: TRBV29-1; J: TRBJ1-2
DNA: TGTGCCAGCAGTGGGACCAGGGGGACCCAAGAGACCCAGTACTTC; CDR3: CASSGTRGTQETQYF; D: TRBD1; size: -; V: TRBV2; J: TRBJ2-5
DNA: TGTGCCAGCAGTTTAGGGGGGGTTACGGATCAGCCCCAGCATTTT; CDR3: CASSLGGVTDQPQHF; D: -; size: -; V: TRBV28; J: TRBJ1-5
DNA: TGCGCCAGCAGCCAAAACCATGAAAAACTGTTTTTT; CDR3: CASSQNHEKLFF; D: -; size: few; V: TRBV4-3; J: TRBJ1-4
DNA: TGTGCCAGCACCCCGCGCGAGAGCACAGATACGCAGTATTTT; CDR3: CASTPRESTDTQYF; D: -; size: -; V: TRBV6-5; J: TRBJ2-3
DNA: TGTGCCAGCAGTTACAGGGCTGGGGAGCTGTTTTTT; CDR3: CASSYRAGELFF; D: -; size: -; V: TRBV6-5; J: TRBJ2-2
DNA: TGTGCCAGCGGGGAGCAGGGACCGAACACTGAAGCTTTCTTT; CDR3: CASGEQGPNTEAFF; D: -; size: -; V: TRBV2; J: TRBJ1-1
DNA: TGTGCCAGCAGTGTGCAGGGGAGCACAGATACGCAGTATTTT; CDR3: CASSVQGSTDTQYF; D: -; size: -; V: TRBV2; J: TRBJ2-3
DNA: TGTGCCAGCAGCCCGGTGAGACTAGCGGGATCGCGGGAGACCCAGTACTTC; CDR3: CASSPVRLAGSRETQYF; D: TRBD2; size: once; V: TRBV7-2; J: TRBJ2-5
DNA: TGCAGCGGCCGGACCACGCTATCCGCCGGGGAGCTGTTTTTT; CDR3: CSGRTTLSAGELFF; D: -; size: once; V: TRBV29-1; J: TRBJ2-2
DNA: TGTGCCAGCAGCTTAGAAAATTTCGTGGACAGGGGAGAAAAACTGTTTTTT; CDR3: CASSLENFVDRGEKLFF; D: TRBD1; size: -; V: TRBV7-6; J: TRBJ1-4
DNA: TGTGCCAGCAGCCTAAATAGCGGGGGGCCTTACGAGCAGTACTTC; CDR3: CASSLNSGGPYEQYF; D: TRBD2; size: -; V: TRBV7-3; J: TRBJ2-7
DNA: TGTGCCAGCAGCCTAATCTACACCGGGGAGCTGTTTTTT; CDR3: CASSLIYTGELFF; D: -; size: few; V: TRBV4-2; J: TRBJ2-2
DNA: TGTGCCAGCAGCCAAGATCTTGGGGGACTCCCCTACGAGCAGTACTTC; CDR3: CASSQDLGGLPYEQYF; D: -; size: once; V: TRBV4-2; J: TRBJ2-7
DNA: TGCGCCAGCAGCTTGGCCGGGCAGCCCTACGAGCAGTACTTC; CDR3: CASSLAGQPYEQYF; D: -; size: once; V: TRBV5-1; J: TRBJ2-7
DNA: TGCGCCAGCAGCTTGGGAGGGCTAGAGACCCAGTACTTC; CDR3: CASSLGGLETQYF; D: -; size: -; V: TRBV5-1; J: TRBJ2-5
DNA: TGTGCCAGCAGACCAGGGAACAATCAGCCCCAGCATTTT; CDR3: CASRPGNNQPQHF; D: -; size: -; V: TRBV28; J: TRBJ1-5
DNA: TGTGCCAGCAGCCGTGGACTAAGCGGGAGAAGTGGGGCCAACGTCCTGACTTTC; CDR3: CASSRGLSGRSGANVLTF; D: TRBD2; size: few; V: TRBV5-4; J: TRBJ2-6
DNA: TGTGCCAGCAGCTTAAACTCACTAGATACGCAGTATTTT; CDR3: CASSLNSLDTQYF; D: -; size: -; V: TRBV7-3; J: TRBJ2-3
DNA: TGTGCCAGCAGCTTGGACAGGCGCTACGAGCAGTACTTC; CDR3: CASSLDRRYEQYF; D: -; size: -; V: TRBV5-6; J: TRBJ2-7
DNA: TGTGCCAGTCGGGATAGCAATCAGCCCCAGCATTTT; CDR3: CASRDSNQPQHF; D: -; size: -; V: TRBV28; J: TRBJ1-5
DNA: TGTGCCAGCAGCAACCCCCAGCAGGGCGCCGAGCAGTACTTC; CDR3: CASSNPQQGAEQYF; D: -; size: -; V: TRBV21-1; J: TRBJ2-7